This T cell receptor beta chain was captured by sequencing in a study of cytomegalovirus exposure and HLA in healthy donors. Study-wide findings and caveats: Analysis performed later showed TCR beta chains linked to HLA being more clonally expanded than equally common others.

In this sample, this clone turned up once. As yet, its antigen is unknown. Vbeta (60) and Jbeta (13) primers were used in the PCR. Clones were sequenced by immunoSEQ multiplex PCR, and TCRdb holds only the in-frame ones, with some missing. The sample shows about 190,000 clones, around 83% of them seen only once. V gave up 0 bases and J gave up 9 bases, with 13 bases separating them. The CDR3 has 15 amino acids. CDR1 is SGDLS and CDR2 is YYNGEE in the germline V gene. The source is a man aged 45-60 years in good health and CMV-seronegative. Sequenced material: PBMCs. The V gene is TRBV9, the J gene TRBJ1-6; tentative D call: TRBD1 (6 bases). CDR3 amino acids: CASSVEAGTSSPLHF. CDR3 coding DNA: TGTGCCAGCAGCGTAGAAGCGGGGACAAGTTCACCCCTCCACTTT.